The TCR beta chain described here comes from a study of Graves' ophthalmopathy and Graves' hyperthyroidism. The sequenced template was RNA, covering the TCR beta CDR3 region. First-round RT-PCR employed HTBI primers, with a second-round multiplex PCR after it. TCRdb ran MiXCR on the multiplex PCR reads and lists one entry per CDR3 protein. The sample yields about 230,000 distinct CDR3 sequences, around 45% seen once. The CDR3 is 16 residues long. Germline CDR1 is SEHNR and CDR2 is FQNEAQ (reference sequence). V gave up 6 bases and J gave up 0 bases, with 14 bases separating them. Patients were excluded if they had other autoimmune diseases or uncontrolled infections, and likewise if pregnancy or lactation applied.

V and J are TRBV7-9 and TRBJ1-4; no firm D call. The sample consisted of peripheral blood. The source is an adult man with Graves' ophthalmopathy. In nucleotides, the CDR3 is TGTGCCAGCAGTTTGGTCGATTTCTCAACTAATGAAAAACTGTTTTTT. It encodes CASSLVDFSTNEKLFF.